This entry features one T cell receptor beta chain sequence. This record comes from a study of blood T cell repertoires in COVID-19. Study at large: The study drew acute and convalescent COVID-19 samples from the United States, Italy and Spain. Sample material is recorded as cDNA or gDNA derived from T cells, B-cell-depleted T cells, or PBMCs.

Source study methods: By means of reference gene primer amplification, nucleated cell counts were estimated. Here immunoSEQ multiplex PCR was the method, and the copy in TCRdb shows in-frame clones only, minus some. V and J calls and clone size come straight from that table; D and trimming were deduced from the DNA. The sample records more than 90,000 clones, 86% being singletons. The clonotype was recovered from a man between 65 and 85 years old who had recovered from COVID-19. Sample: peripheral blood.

CDR3 nucleotides: TGTGCCAGCTCACCACGCTCGGGGAACTATGGCTACACCTTC. It is translated as CASSPRSGNYGYTF. The chain combines TRBV18 with TRBJ1-2; D is uncertain. Looked up from germline, CDR1 is KGHSH and CDR2 is LQKENI. The germline V and J ends were trimmed by 1 base and 2 bases, with 8 bases remaining between them. The CDR3 contains 14 residues.